Following are 16 T cell receptor beta chains from one sample sequenced in a study of T cell changes during pregnancy in multiple sclerosis. Sequenced by immunoSEQ multiplex PCR; TCRdb stores in-frame clones only, minus some. The sample includes 75,000 to 95,000 clones, more than 85% of them seen just once. The material was peripheral blood, obtained in the first trimester of pregnancy. These receptors came from a female donor with multiple sclerosis, enrolled in a pregnancy study.

This sequence joins TRBV29-1 and TRBJ1-2; 7 nucleotides agree with TRBD1. The J segment lost 0 bases and the V segment lost 6 bases, leaving 13 bases of the junction unmatched. Germline assignment: CDR1 SQVTM and CDR2 ANQGSEA. This CDR3 is built from 16 residues. CDR3 sequence reads: CSVPPKTGATNYGYTF. The CDR3 DNA reads TGCAGCGTCCCTCCGAAAACAGGGGCTACTAACTATGGCTACACCTTC.

This chain joins TRBV19 and TRBJ2-7, with 8 bases lining up with TRBD1. Per the germline V gene, CDR1 is LNHDA and CDR2 is SQIVND (reference sequence). After removal of 5 bases from V and 6 bases from J, the junction contained 6 bases not matched to a gene. The CDR3 spans 13 residues. The CDR3 nucleotides read TGTGCCAGTAGTGCGACAGGGGTATTCGAGCAGTACTTC. Translating gives CASSATGVFEQYF.

This chain joins TRBV11-2 and TRBJ2-7, with TRBD1 identical over 8 bases. The V gene end was trimmed by 1 base and the J gene end by 5 bases; junction bases not matched to a gene: 10. The CDR3 runs 16 residues. Germline loops: CDR1 SGHAT, CDR2 FQNNGV. CDR3 nucleotides: TGTGCCAGCAGCTTAGTATTTATCGACAGGGGTCACGAGCAGTACTTC. Translated, it gives CASSLVFIDRGHEQYF.

This clone was counted a single time. This chain uses TRBV4-2 with TRBJ1-1; D may be TRBD1 (5 bases). This CDR3 comprises 15 residues. Trimming stripped 10 bases from V and 0 bases from J, with 18 bases between. Germline CDR1 LGHNA, CDR2 YNFKEQ. The CDR3 DNA follows: TGTGCCACCCTTCGATCGGGGGGAGTGAACACTGAAGCTTTCTTT. Translation gives CATLRSGGVNTEAFF.

The chain's CDR3 is CASSFISSGRIPPDNEQFF. CDR3 bases: TGTGCCAGCAGCTTCATATCGAGCGGGAGGATCCCACCTGACAATGAGCAGTTCTTC. The chain links TRBV7-9 to TRBJ2-1; 9 bases align to TRBD2. With 3 bases clipped from V and 5 bases from J, the junction kept 17 bases outside the gene matches. Germline loops: CDR1 SEHNR, CDR2 FQNEAQ (reference sequence). This CDR3 spans 19 amino acids.

This chain joins TRBV27 and TRBJ2-3; weak D call: TRBD1 (5 bases). The CDR3 is 15 amino acids. From germline, CDR1 is MNHEY and CDR2 SMNVEV (reference sequence). Trimming removed 0 bases from V and 4 bases from J, with 11 bases in between. For the CDR3, the DNA is TGTGCCAGCAGTTTATCAGGGGCGGCGGCAGATACGCAGTATTTT. Translation gives CASSLSGAAADTQYF.

V is TRBV7-7 and J is TRBJ1-1, with D unclear. V was shortened by 1 base and J by 6 bases, with 9 bases between the two germline ends. The CDR3 totals 13 residues. Germline CDR1 and CDR2: SSHAT and FNYEAQ (reference sequence). CDR3 nucleotide sequence: TGTGCCAGCAGCTTAGTTCGGGGATCTGAAGCTTTCTTT. This translates into CASSLVRGSEAFF.

The chain recombines TRBV7-9 with TRBJ2-2, with 16 bases lining up with TRBD2. The V gene's germline CDR1 is SEHNR and CDR2 FQNEAQ (reference sequence). The CDR3 has 16 amino acids. The V segment lost 5 bases and the J segment 6 bases; nucleotides outside the gene matches: 3. The CDR3 spells CASSHGTSGRAGELFF. The CDR3 nucleotides are TGTGCCAGCAGCCATGGGACTAGCGGGAGGGCCGGGGAGCTGTTTTTT.

This clone was seen only once. The chain joins TRBV5-4 to TRBJ2-7, with a possible D match to TRBD2 (5 bases). Germline-derived CDR1 and CDR2 are SGHNT and YYREEE (reference sequence). With 3 bases removed from V and 7 bases from J, the gap between germline ends came to 8 bases. The CDR3 is 11 amino acids. The CDR3 loop is CASSSGGEQYF. In nucleotides, the CDR3 is TGTGCCAGCAGCTCCGGCGGGGAGCAGTACTTC.

The chain is built from TRBV5-4 and TRBJ1-2, with 7 bases lining up with TRBD1. V was pared by 2 bases and J by 2 bases, with 6 bases of the junction left unmatched. The V gene's germline CDR1 is SGHNT and CDR2 YYREEE (reference sequence). The CDR3 is 15 residues long. As DNA, the CDR3 is TGTGCCAGCAGCTTAGACAGGGTTTTCAACTATGGCTACACCTTC. Translation: CASSLDRVFNYGYTF.

This clone was seen only a few times. The rearrangement joins TRBV11-1 to TRBJ2-1; 8 positions agree with TRBD2. This CDR3 is built from 15 residues. Per germline, CDR1 SGHAT and CDR2 FQDESV (reference sequence). With 4 bases clipped from V and 6 bases from J, the junction kept 8 bases outside the gene matches. The CDR3 DNA reads TGTGCCAGCAGCTCCCGGGAGGGCCTACGCAATGAGCAGTTCTTC. Amino acid sequence: CASSSREGLRNEQFF.

There are a few counts of this clone. The chain couples TRBV2 to TRBJ1-1; D not resolved. CDR3 length equals 10 residues. Per the germline V gene, CDR1 is SNHLY and CDR2 is FYNNEI. The ends were cut back, 7 bases at V and 9 bases at J, with 9 bases in the middle. CDR3 DNA sequence: TGTGCCAGCACCTTACTCCAAGCTTTCTTT. It is translated as CASTLLQAFF.

The CDR3 here is CASSVGTSGSFTGELFF. DNA for the CDR3: TGTGCCAGCAGCGTCGGGACTAGCGGGAGTTTTACCGGGGAGCTGTTTTTT. This sequence joins TRBV5-5 and TRBJ2-2; TRBD2 matches at 14 bases. V was clipped by 4 bases and J by 5 bases; unmatched bases: 7. The CDR3 has 17 amino acids. Per germline, CDR1 SGHKS and CDR2 YYEKEE (reference sequence).

Only a few counts were recorded for this clone. The chain employs TRBV4-3 and TRBJ1-5; D is ambiguous. The CDR3 length is 14 residues. The V and J ends lost 4 bases and 0 bases respectively, with 7 bases between them. In germline, CDR1 is LGHNA, CDR2 YSLEER. The DNA for the CDR3 is TGCGCCAGCAGCCCCCAAATTAGCAATCAGCCCCAGCATTTT. The encoded protein is CASSPQISNQPQHF.

CDR3 in amino acids: CASSWLIGREAYNEQFF. The CDR3 DNA reads as TGTGCCAGCAGCTGGTTGATCGGGAGGGAGGCGTACAATGAGCAGTTCTTC. V usage is TRBV5-4 and J usage is TRBJ2-1; 8 positions match TRBD2. After removal of 3 bases from V and 4 bases from J, the junction contained 12 bases not matched to a gene. The CDR3 extends over 17 amino acids. The germline V gene encodes CDR1 SGHNT and CDR2 YYREEE (reference sequence).

The chain recombines TRBV7-6 with TRBJ1-1; D not resolved. The CDR3 consists of 14 residues. Germline V gene data show CDR1 as SGHVS and CDR2 as FNYEAQ. Trimming took off 0 bases at V and 0 bases at J, with 5 bases between the two ends. CDR3 nucleotide sequence: TGTGCCAGCAGCTTAGCATCTATGAACACTGAAGCTTTCTTT. Amino acids: CASSLASMNTEAFF. Complete variable domain (other parts from reference TRBV7-6 and TRBJ1-1): GAGVSQSPRYKVTKRGQDVALRCDPISGHVSLYWYRQALGQGPEFLTYFNYEAQQDKSGLPNDRFSAERPEGSISTLTIQRTEQRDSAMYRCASSLASMNTEAFFGQGTRLTVV.